These 8 T cell receptor beta chains were sequenced from one sample in a study of Ad26.COV2.S vaccination and SARS-CoV-2 variants listed by TCRdb under 2021. The library was produced with the immunoSEQ multiplex PCR assay. As stored in TCRdb, this immuneACCESS dataset retains in-frame rearrangements with V and J assigned. A fraction of the clones does not appear; measured against another copy, unresolved V genes explain less than half of the discrepancy, and the remainder lacks a known reason. The sample profile shows fewer than 500,000 clones; roughly 88% of them were found once. The top ten constitute around 4.2% of the sample. Per the publication, the treatment or condition label means: some 20 received Ad26.COV2.S at low or high dose, single or two shots; about 5 received placebo; per-sample allocation not given. For vaccine and placebo recipients, repertoires were sequenced using samples collected on day 63 after the first injection.

The sample here was peripheral blood, taken in a trial of Ad26.COV2.S vaccine versus placebo. The receptors originated from a person aged 18-65 years who received the Ad26.COV2.S COVID-19 vaccine or a placebo.

The V call is TRBV6-5, the J call TRBJ2-3; no firm D call. Per the germline V gene, CDR1 is MNHEY and CDR2 is SVGAGI. This CDR3 is built from 15 residues. V lost 6 bases and J 0 bases, leaving 13 bases between the germline ends. The CDR3 sequence is CASSSDGSSTDTQYF. CDR3 nucleotide sequence: TGTGCCAGCAGCTCTGACGGTTCTAGCACAGATACGCAGTATTTT.

The chain carries TRBV7-2 and TRBJ2-1, with 8 bases fitting TRBD1. Trimming cost V 2 bases and J 6 bases; bases outside gene matches: 15. CDR1 is SGHTA and CDR2 is FQGNSA in the germline V gene. This CDR3 spans 18 amino acids. In DNA form, the CDR3 reads TGTGCCAGCAGCTTAATCCCCGCAGGGGGCGCACAGGGCAATGAGCAGTTCTTC. Amino acids: CASSLIPAGGAQGNEQFF.

Only one count was recorded for this clone. The chain recombines TRBV5-6 with TRBJ2-6; D is undetermined. Looked up from germline, CDR1 is SGHDT and CDR2 is YYEEEE. The CDR3 contains 16 residues. V was clipped by 0 bases and J by 0 bases, with 7 bases between them. CDR3 DNA: TGTGCCAGCAGCTTGGACCCGGCCTCTGGGGCCAACGTCCTGACTTTC. Translating it yields CASSLDPASGANVLTF.

The chain is built from TRBV18 and TRBJ1-1; 12 bases fit TRBD1. In germline, CDR1 is KGHSH, CDR2 LQKENI. Trimming at V came to 4 bases and at J to 2 bases, leaving 5 bases not matched to a gene. This CDR3 region has 16 residues. CDR3 sequence (DNA): TGTGCCAGCTCACGGGACAGGGGGCATCCAAACACTGAAGCTTTCTTT. This translates into CASSRDRGHPNTEAFF.

J is TRBJ2-5 and V is TRBV25-1; D is uncertain. The CDR3 covers 12 residues. Germline V lookup: CDR1 MGHDK, CDR2 SYGVNS. Trimming removed 4 bases from V and 3 bases from J, with 6 bases in between. The CDR3 here is CASSATKETQYF. Written as DNA, the CDR3 is TGTGCCAGCAGTGCAACCAAAGAGACCCAGTACTTC.

Details on this clone: Other DNA sequences within the sample encode an identical CDR3. The J gene is TRBJ1-1, the V gene TRBV7-3, with D unclear. Trimming cost V 4 bases and J 0 bases, with 6 bases left between them. This CDR3 comprises 13 residues. Germline CDR1 SGHTA, CDR2 FQGTGA. The CDR3 region has the DNA TGTGCCAGCAGCTCGACCGTGAACACTGAAGCTTTCTTT. Amino acids: CASSSTVNTEAFF.

The chain recombines TRBV5-4 with TRBJ2-7; no firm D call. The CDR3 consists of 14 residues. Trimming removed 3 bases from V and 3 bases from J, with 13 bases in between. Germline V CDR1 and CDR2: SGHNT, YYREEE (reference sequence). The CDR3 DNA follows: TGTGCCAGCAGCTCAGGATTTAACGGCTACGAGCAGTACTTC. Amino acids: CASSSGFNGYEQYF.

The J gene is TRBJ2-1, the V gene TRBV6-2 or TRBV6-3, with 7 bases identical to TRBD1. Germline CDR1 is MNHEY and CDR2 is SVGEGT. The CDR3 is 17 residues long. Trimming took 4 bases from V and 3 from J; bases not matched to a gene: 12. CDR3 in amino acids: CASSSPRTGNLYNEQFF. CDR3 bases: TGTGCCAGCAGTTCCCCACGGACAGGTAATCTCTACAATGAGCAGTTCTTC.